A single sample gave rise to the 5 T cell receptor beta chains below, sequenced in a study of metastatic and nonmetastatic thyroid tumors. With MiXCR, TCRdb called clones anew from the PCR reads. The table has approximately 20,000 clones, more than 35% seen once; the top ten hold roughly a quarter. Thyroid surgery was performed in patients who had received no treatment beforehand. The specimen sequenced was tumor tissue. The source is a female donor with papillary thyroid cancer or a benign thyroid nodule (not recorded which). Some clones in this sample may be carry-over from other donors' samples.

The CDR3 nucleotides read TGTGCCAGCAGTCCTAGGGGGGACTCCCCCTACGAGCAGTACTTC. Protein: CASSPRGDSPYEQYF. The chain links TRBV12-3 or TRBV12-4 to TRBJ2-7; D is tentatively TRBD1 or TRBD2 (6 bases each). The germline V and J ends were trimmed by 5 bases and 2 bases, with 16 bases remaining between them. The CDR3 consists of 15 residues.

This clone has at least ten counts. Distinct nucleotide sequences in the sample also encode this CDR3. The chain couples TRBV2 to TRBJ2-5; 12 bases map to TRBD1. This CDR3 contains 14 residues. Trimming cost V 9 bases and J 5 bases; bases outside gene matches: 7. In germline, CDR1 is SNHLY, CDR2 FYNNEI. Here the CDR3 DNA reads TGTGCCAGTTCCGGGACAGGGGGCGCGGAGACCCAGTACTTC. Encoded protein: CASSGTGGAETQYF.

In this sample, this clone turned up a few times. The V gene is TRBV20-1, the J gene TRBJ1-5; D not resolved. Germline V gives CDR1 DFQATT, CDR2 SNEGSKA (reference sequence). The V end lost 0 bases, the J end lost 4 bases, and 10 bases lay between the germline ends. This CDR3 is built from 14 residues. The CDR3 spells CSARDMGMNQPQHF. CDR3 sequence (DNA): TGCAGTGCTAGAGACATGGGGATGAATCAGCCCCAGCATTTT.

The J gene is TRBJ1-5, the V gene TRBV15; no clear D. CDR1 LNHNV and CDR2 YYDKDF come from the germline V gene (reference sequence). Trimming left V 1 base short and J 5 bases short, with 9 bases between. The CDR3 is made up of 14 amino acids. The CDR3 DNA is TGTGCCACCAGCAGAGGCAGAAACTATCAGCCCCAGCATTTT. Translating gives CATSRGRNYQPQHF. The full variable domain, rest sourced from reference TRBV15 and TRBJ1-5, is DAMVIQNPRYQVTQFGKPVTLSCSQTLNHNVMYWYQQKSSQAPKLLFHYYDKDFNNEADTPDNFQSRRPNTSFCFLDIRSPGLGDTAMYLCATSRGRNYQPQHFGDGTRLSIL.

This CDR3 is CASKPTSGIQETQYF. Here the CDR3 DNA reads TGTGCCAGCAAACCCACTAGCGGTATCCAAGAGACCCAGTACTTC. V usage is TRBV2 and J usage is TRBJ2-5, with 8 bases aligning to TRBD2. This CDR3 is built from 15 residues. Germline CDR1 SNHLY, CDR2 FYNNEI. Trimming took 7 bases from V and 1 from J; bases not matched to a gene: 8. The whole variable domain, remainder taken from reference TRBV2 and TRBJ2-5, is EPEVTQTPSHQVTQMGQEVILRCVPISNHLYFYWYRQILGQKVEFLVSFYNNEISEKSEIFDDQFSVERPDGSNFTLKIRSTKLEDSAMYFCASKPTSGIQETQYFGPGTRLLVL.